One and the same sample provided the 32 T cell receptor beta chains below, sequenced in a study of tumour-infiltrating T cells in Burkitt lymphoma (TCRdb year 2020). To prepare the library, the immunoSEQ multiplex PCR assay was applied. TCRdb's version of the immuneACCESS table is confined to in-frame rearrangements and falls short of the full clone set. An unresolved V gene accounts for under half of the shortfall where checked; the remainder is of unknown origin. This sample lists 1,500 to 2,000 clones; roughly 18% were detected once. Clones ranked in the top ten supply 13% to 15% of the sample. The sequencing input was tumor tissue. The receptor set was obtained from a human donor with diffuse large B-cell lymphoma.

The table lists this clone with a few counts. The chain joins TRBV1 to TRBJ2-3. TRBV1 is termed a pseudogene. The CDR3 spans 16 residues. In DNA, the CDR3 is TGCACCAGCAGCCAAGGGCGTCTGGGGATTACAGATACGCAGTATTTT. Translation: CTSSQGRLGITDTQYF.

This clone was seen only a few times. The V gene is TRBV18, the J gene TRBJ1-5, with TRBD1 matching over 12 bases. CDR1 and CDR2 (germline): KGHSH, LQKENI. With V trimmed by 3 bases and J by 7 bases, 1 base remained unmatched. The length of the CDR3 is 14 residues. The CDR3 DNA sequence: TGTGCCAGCTCACCGGGGACAGGGGGCCAGCCCCAGCATTTT. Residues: CASSPGTGGQPQHF.

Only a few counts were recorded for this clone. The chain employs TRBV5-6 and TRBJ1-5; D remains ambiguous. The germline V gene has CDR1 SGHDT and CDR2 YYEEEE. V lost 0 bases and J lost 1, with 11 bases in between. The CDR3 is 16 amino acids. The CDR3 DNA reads TGTGCCAGCAGCTTGGGAGGGCTGGGAAGCAATCAGCCCCAGCATTTT. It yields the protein CASSLGGLGSNQPQHF.

DNA for the CDR3: TGTGCCTGGAGCCCCATTTCGCTGGGGCCCCAGCATTTT. Its translation: CAWSPISLGPQHF. V usage is TRBV30 and J usage is TRBJ1-5, with D uncertain. Between the trimmed V and J ends, which lost 3 bases and 9 bases, there was a span of 15 bases. The CDR3 contains 13 residues. Germline V gives CDR1 GTSNPN, CDR2 SVGIG (reference sequence).

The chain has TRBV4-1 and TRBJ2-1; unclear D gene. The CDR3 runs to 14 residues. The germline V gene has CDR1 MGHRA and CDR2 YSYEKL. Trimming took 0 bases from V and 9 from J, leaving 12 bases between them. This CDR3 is CASSQDFMVVEQFF. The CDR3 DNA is TGCGCCAGCAGCCAAGATTTCATGGTGGTTGAGCAGTTCTTC.

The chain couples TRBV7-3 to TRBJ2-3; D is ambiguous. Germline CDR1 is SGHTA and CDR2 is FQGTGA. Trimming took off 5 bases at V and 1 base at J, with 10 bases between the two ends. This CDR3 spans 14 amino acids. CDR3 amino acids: CASSDRGGTDTQYF. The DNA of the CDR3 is TGTGCCAGCAGCGATCGCGGCGGCACAGATACGCAGTATTTT.

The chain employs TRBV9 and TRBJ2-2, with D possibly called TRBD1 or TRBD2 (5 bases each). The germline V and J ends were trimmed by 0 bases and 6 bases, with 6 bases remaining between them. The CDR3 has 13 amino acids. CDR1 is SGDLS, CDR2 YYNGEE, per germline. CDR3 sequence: CASSVGGSGELFF. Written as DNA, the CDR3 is TGTGCCAGCAGCGTAGGGGGGTCCGGGGAGCTGTTTTTT.

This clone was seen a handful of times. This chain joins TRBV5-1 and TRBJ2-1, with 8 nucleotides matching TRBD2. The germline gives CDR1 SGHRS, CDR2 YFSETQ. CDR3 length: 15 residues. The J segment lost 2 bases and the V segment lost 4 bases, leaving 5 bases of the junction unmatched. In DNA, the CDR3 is TGCGCCAGCAGCCCAGCGGGGGAGACCTACAATGAGCAGTTCTTC. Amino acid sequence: CASSPAGETYNEQFF. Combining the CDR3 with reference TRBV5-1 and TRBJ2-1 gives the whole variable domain KAGVTQTPRYLIKTRGQQVTLSCSPISGHRSVSWYQQTPGQGLQFLFEYFSETQRNKGNFPGRFSGRQFSNSRSEMNVSTLELGDSALYLCASSPAGETYNEQFFGPGTRLTVL.

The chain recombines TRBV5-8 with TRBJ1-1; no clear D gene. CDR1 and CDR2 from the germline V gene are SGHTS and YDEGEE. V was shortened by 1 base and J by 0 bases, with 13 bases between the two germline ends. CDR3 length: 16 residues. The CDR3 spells CASSLQPGIMNTEAFF. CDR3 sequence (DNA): TGTGCCAGCAGCTTGCAGCCAGGTATTATGAACACTGAAGCTTTCTTT.

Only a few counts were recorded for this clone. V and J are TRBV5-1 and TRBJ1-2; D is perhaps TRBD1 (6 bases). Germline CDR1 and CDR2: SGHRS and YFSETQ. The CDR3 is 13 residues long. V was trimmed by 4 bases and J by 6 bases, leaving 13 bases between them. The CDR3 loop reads CASSRGQPDGYTF. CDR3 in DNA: TGCGCCAGCAGCCGAGGACAGCCAGATGGCTACACCTTC.

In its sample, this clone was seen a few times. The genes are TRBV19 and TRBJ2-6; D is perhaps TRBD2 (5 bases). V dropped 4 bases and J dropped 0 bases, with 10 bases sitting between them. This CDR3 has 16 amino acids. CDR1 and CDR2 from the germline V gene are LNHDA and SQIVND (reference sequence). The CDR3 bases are TGTGCCAGTAGTAAAAGACGGGACTCTGGGGCCAACGTCCTGACTTTC. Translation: CASSKRRDSGANVLTF.

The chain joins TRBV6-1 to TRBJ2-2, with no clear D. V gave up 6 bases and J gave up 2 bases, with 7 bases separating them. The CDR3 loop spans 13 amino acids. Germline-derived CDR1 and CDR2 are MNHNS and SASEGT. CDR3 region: CASRVSNTGELFF. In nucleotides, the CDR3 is TGTGCCAGCAGGGTCTCTAACACCGGGGAGCTGTTTTTT.

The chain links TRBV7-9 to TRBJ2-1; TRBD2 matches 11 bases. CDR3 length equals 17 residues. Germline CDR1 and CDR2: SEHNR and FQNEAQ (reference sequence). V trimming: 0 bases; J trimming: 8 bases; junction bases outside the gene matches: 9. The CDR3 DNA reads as TGTGCCAGCAGCTTAGCGCCGGCCCTAGCGGGGGGCTATGAGCAGTTCTTC. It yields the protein CASSLAPALAGGYEQFF. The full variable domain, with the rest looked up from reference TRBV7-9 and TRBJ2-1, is DTGVSQNPRHKITKRGQNVTFRCDPISEHNRLYWYRQTLGQGPEFLTYFQNEAQLEKSRLLSDRFSAERPKGSFSTLEIQRTEQGDSAMYLCASSLAPALAGGYEQFFGPGTRLTVL.

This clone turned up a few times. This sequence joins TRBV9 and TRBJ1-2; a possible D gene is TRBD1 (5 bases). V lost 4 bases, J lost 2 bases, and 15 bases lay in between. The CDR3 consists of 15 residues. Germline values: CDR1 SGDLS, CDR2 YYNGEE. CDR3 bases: TGTGCCAGCAGCTCGCCTGGGGCGGGAAACTATGGCTACACCTTC. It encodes CASSSPGAGNYGYTF.

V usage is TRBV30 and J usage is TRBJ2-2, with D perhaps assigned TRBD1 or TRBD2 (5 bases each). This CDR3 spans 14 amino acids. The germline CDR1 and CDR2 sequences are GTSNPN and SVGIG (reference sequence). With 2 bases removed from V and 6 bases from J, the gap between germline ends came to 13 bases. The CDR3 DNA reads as TGTGCCTGGAGTCCCCTCCAGGGACCCGGGGAGCTGTTTTTT. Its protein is CAWSPLQGPGELFF.

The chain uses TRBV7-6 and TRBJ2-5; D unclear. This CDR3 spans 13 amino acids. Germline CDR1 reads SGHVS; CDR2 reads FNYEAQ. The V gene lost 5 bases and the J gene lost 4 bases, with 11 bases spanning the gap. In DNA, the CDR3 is TGTGCCAGCAGCCAGATCCTAGGAGAGACCCAGTACTTC. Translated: CASSQILGETQYF.

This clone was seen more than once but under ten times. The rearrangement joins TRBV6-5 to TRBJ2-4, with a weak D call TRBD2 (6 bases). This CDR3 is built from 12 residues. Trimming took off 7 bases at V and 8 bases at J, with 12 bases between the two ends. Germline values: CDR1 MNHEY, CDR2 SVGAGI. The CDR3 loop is CASTDGGDIQYF. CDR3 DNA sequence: TGTGCCAGCACCGACGGGGGTGACATTCAGTACTTC.

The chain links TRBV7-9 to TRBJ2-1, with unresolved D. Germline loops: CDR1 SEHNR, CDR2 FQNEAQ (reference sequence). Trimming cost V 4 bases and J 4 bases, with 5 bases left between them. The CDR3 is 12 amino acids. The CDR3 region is CASSSPYNEQFF. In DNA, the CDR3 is TGTGCCAGCAGCTCCCCGTACAATGAGCAGTTCTTC.

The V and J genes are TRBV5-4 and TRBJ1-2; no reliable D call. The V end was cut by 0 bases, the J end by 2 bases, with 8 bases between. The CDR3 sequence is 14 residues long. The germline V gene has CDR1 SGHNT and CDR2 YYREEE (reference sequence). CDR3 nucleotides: TGTGCCAGCAGCTTGGAGAGCTTAAACTATGGCTACACCTTC. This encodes CASSLESLNYGYTF.

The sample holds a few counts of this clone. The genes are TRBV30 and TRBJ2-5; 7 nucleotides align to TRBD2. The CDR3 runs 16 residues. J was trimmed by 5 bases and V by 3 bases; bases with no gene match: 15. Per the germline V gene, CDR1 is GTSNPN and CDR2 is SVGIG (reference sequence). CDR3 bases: TGTGCCTGGAGGAGCGGGGTTGGGGGAATTCGGGAGACCCAGTACTTC. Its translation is CAWRSGVGGIRETQYF.

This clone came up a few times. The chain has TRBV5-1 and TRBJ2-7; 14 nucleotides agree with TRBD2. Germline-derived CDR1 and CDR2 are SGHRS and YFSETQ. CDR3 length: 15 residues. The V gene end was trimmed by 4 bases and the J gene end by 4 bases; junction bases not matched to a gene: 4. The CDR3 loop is CASSPRTSGGYEQYF. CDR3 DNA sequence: TGCGCCAGCAGCCCCAGGACTAGCGGGGGGTACGAGCAGTACTTC.

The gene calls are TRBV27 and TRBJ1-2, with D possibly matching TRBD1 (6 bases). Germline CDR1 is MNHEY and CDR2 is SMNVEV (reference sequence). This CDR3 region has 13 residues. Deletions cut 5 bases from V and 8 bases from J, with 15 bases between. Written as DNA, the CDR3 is TGTGCCAGCAGTAGGGGGGCCCCCTGGGGCTACACCTTC. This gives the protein CASSRGAPWGYTF.

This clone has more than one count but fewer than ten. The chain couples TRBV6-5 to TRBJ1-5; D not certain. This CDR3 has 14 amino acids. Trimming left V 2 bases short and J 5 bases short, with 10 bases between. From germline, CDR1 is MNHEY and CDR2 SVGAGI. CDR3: CASSYESGYQPQHF. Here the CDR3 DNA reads TGTGCCAGCAGTTACGAGTCAGGATATCAGCCCCAGCATTTT.

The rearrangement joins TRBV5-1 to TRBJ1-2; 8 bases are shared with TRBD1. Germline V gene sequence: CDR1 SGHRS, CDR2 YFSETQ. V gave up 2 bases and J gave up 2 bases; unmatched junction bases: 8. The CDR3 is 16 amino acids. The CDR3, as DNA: TGCGCCAGCAGCTTTGGGACAGGAGTCCTAAACTATGGCTACACCTTC. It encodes CASSFGTGVLNYGYTF.

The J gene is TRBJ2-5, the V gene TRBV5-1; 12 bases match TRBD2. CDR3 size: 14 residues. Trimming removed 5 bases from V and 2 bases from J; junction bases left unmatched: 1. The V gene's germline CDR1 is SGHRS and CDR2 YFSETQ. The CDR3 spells CASSLAGGQETQYF. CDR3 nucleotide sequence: TGCGCCAGCAGTCTAGCGGGGGGGCAAGAGACCCAGTACTTC.

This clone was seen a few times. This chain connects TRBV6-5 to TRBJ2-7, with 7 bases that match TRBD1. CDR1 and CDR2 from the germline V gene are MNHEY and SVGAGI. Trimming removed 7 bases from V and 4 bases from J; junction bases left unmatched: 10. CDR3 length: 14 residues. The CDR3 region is CASNRDRGPYEQYF. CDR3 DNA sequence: TGTGCCAGCAACAGGGACAGAGGACCTTACGAGCAGTACTTC.

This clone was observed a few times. Here the CDR3 reads CAWRDSGGVSYNEQFF. CDR3 nucleotides: TGTGCCTGGAGGGATAGCGGGGGGGTCTCCTACAATGAGCAGTTCTTC. The chain uses TRBV30 and TRBJ2-1; 11 bases line up with TRBD2. Unmatched junction bases numbered 4, after V lost 3 bases and J lost 0 bases. The CDR3 spans 16 residues. The germline gives CDR1 GTSNPN, CDR2 SVGIG (reference sequence). The complete variable domain, with remaining parts taken from reference TRBV30 and TRBJ2-1, reads SQTIHQWPATLVQPVGSPLSLECTVEGTSNPNLYWYRQAAGRGLQLLFYSVGIGQISSEVPQNLSASRPQDRQFILSSKKLLLSDSGFYLCAWRDSGGVSYNEQFFGPGTRLTVL.

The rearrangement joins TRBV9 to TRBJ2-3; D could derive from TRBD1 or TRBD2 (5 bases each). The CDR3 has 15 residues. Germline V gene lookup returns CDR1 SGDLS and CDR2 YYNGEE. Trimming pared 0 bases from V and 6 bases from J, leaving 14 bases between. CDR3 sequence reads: CASSVGGNPYDTQYF. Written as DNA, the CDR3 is TGTGCCAGCAGCGTAGGGGGGAACCCCTATGATACGCAGTATTTT.

The CDR3 DNA reads TGCGCCAGCAGCACTTCCCGGCAGAAACAAGAGACCCAGTACTTC. This encodes CASSTSRQKQETQYF. This sequence joins TRBV5-1 and TRBJ2-5; D call uncertain. The CDR3 covers 15 residues. V lost 4 bases to trimming and J lost 2 bases, with 15 bases between them. Germline CDR1 is SGHRS and CDR2 is YFSETQ.

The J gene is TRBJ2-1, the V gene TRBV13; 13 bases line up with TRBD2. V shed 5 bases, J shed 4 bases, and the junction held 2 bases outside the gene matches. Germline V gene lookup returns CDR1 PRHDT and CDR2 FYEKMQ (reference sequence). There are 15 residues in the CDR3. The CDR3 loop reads CASSPTSGGYNEQFF. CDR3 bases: TGTGCCAGCAGCCCGACTAGCGGGGGGTACAATGAGCAGTTCTTC.

CDR3 sequence reads: CASSRTTSGVYEQYF. The CDR3 region has the DNA TGCGCCAGCAGCCGAACGACTAGCGGGGTCTACGAGCAGTACTTC. The J gene is TRBJ2-7, the V gene TRBV4-1, with 11 bases matching TRBD2. Germline CDR1 and CDR2: MGHRA and YSYEKL. V lost 4 bases, J lost 3 bases, and 5 bases stayed unmatched. There are 15 residues in the CDR3.

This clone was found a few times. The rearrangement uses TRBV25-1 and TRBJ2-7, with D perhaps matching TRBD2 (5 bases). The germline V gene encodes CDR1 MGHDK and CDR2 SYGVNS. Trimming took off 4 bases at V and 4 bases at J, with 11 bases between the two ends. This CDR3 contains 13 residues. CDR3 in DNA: TGTGCCAGCAGTGGCCTAGCTTGGTACGAGCAGTACTTC. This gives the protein CASSGLAWYEQYF.